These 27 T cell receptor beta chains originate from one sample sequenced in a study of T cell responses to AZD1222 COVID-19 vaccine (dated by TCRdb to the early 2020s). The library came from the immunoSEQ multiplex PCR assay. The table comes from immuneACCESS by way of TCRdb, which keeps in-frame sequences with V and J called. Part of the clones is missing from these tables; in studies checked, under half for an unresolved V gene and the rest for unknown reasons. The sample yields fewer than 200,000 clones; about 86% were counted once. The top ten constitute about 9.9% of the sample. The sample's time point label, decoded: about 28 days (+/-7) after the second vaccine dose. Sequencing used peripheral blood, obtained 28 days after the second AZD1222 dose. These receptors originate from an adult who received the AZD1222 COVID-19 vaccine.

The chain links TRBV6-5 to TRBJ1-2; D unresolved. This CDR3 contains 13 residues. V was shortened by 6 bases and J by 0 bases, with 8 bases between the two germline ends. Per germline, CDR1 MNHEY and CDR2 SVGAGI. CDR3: CASRAFTNYGYTF. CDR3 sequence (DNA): TGTGCCAGCAGGGCTTTCACTAACTATGGCTACACCTTC.

The CDR3 nucleotides are TGTGCCAGCAGCCCCGGATCAGGGGGGGAGCTGTTTTTT. Amino acid sequence: CASSPGSGGELFF. The chain couples TRBV12-3 or TRBV12-4 to TRBJ2-2, with a weak D call TRBD1 (5 bases). The length of the CDR3 is 13 residues. The germline V and J ends were trimmed by 6 bases and 8 bases, with 13 bases remaining between them.

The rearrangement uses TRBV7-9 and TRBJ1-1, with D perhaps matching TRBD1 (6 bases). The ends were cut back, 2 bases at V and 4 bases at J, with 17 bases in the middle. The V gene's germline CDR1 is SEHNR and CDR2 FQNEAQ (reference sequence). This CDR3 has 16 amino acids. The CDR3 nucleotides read TGTGCCAGCAGCTTACCCCGACAGGAGACGAGCACTGAAGCTTTCTTT. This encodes CASSLPRQETSTEAFF.

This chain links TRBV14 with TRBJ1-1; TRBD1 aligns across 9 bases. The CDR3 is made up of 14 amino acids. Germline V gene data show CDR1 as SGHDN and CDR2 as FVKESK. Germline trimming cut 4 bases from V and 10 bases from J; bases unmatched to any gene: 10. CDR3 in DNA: TGTGCCAGCAGCCTAGGGGGGGACAGGGTTGGAGCTTTCTTT. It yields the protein CASSLGGDRVGAFF.

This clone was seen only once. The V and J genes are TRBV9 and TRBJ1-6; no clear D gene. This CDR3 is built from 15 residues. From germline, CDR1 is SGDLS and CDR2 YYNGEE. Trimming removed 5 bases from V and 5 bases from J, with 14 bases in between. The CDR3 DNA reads TGTGCCAGCAGGGCGGGAGTTATAGATAATTCACCCCTCCACTTT. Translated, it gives CASRAGVIDNSPLHF.

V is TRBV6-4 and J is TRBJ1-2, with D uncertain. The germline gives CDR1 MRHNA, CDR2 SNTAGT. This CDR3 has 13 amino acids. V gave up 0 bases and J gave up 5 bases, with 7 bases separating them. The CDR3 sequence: CASSDSLLYGYTF. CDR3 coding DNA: TGTGCCAGCAGTGACTCGTTACTATATGGCTACACCTTC.

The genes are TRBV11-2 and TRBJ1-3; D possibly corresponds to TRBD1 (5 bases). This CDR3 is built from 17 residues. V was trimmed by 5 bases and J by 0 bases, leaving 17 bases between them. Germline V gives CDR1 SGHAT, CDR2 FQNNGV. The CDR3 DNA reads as TGTGCCAGCAGCGGACGACAGTCGTCGAGCTCTGGAAACACCATATATTTT. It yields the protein CASSGRQSSSSGNTIYF.

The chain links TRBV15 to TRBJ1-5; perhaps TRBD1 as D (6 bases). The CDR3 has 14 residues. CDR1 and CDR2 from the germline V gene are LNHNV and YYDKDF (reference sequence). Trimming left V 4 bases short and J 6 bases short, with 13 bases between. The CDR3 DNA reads TGTGCCACCAGCACAGGGGATTCGGGTCAGCCCCAGCATTTT. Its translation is CATSTGDSGQPQHF.

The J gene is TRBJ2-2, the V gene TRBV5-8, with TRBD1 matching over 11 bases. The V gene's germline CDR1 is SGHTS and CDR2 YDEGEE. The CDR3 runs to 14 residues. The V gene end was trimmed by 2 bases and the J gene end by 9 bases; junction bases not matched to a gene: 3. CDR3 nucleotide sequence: TGTGCCAGCAGCTTCGGACAGGGGGCGCGGGAGCTGTTTTTT. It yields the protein CASSFGQGARELFF.

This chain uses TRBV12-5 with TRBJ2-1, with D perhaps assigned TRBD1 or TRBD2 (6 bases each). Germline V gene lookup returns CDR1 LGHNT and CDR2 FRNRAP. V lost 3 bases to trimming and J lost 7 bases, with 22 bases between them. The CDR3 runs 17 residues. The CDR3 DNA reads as TGTGCTAGTGGTTTTACAGGGAGAGGGGACGGAGGGAATGAGCAGTTCTTC. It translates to CASGFTGRGDGGNEQFF. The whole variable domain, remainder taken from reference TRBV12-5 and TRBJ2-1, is DARVTQTPRHKVTEMGQEVTMRCQPILGHNTVFWYRQTMMQGLELLAYFRNRAPLDDSGMPKDRFSAEMPDATLATLKIQPSEPRDSAVYFCASGFTGRGDGGNEQFFGPGTRLTVL.

The CDR3 sequence is CASSLTPRGLASGDTQYF. Written as DNA, the CDR3 is TGCGCCAGCAGCCTCACCCCCAGGGGACTAGCCTCCGGAGATACGCAGTATTTT. The rearrangement joins TRBV4-1 to TRBJ2-3, with TRBD2 identical over 9 bases. Trimming removed 4 bases from V and 5 bases from J; junction bases left unmatched: 16. Germline loops: CDR1 MGHRA, CDR2 YSYEKL. This CDR3 contains 18 residues.

The CDR3 loop is CASTRQGSNQPQHF. CDR3 DNA: TGTGCCAGCACGCGACAGGGAAGCAATCAGCCCCAGCATTTT. This chain joins TRBV19 and TRBJ1-5; 7 bases line up with TRBD1. Looked up from germline, CDR1 is LNHDA and CDR2 is SQIVND (reference sequence). This CDR3 is built from 14 residues. V was clipped by 9 bases and J by 1 base; unmatched bases: 6.

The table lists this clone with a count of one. CDR3 in amino acids: CASSPSGGLSSGNTIYF. The CDR3 DNA is TGTGCCAGTAGCCCATCCGGGGGGCTAAGTTCTGGAAACACCATATATTTT. The gene calls are TRBV19 and TRBJ1-3; D perhaps matches TRBD1 (6 bases). Germline CDR1 reads LNHDA; CDR2 reads SQIVND (reference sequence). This CDR3 has 17 amino acids. Trimming took off 6 bases at V and 1 base at J, with 19 bases between the two ends.

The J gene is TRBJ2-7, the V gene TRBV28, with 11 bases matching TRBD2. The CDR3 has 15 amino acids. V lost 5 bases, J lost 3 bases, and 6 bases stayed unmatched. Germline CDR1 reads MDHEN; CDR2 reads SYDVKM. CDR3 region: CASSPATSGVYEQYF. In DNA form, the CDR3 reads TGTGCCAGCAGTCCGGCGACTAGCGGGGTCTACGAGCAGTACTTC. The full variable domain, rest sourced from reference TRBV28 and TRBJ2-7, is DVKVTQSSRYLVKRTGEKVFLECVQDMDHENMFWYRQDPGLGLRLIYFSYDVKMKEKGDIPEGYSVSREKKERFSLILESASTNQTSMYLCASSPATSGVYEQYFGPGTRLTVT.

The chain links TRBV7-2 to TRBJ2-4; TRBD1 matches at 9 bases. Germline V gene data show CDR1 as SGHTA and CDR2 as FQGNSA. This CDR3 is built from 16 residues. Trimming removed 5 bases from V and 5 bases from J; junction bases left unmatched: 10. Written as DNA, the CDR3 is TGTGCCAGCAGCCAAGCGGGGACAGGGATCCAAAACATTCAGTACTTC. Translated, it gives CASSQAGTGIQNIQYF.

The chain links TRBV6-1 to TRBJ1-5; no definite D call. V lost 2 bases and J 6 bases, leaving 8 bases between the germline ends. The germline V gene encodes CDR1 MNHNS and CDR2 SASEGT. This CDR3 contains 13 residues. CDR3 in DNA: TGTGCCAGCAGTGAACTATGGGGTCAGCCCCAGCATTTT. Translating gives CASSELWGQPQHF.

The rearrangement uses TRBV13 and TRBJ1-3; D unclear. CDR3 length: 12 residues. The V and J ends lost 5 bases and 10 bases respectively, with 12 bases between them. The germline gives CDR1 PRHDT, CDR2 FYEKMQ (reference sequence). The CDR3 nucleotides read TGTGCCAGCAGCCGAAAAGAGCATACCATATATTTT. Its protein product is CASSRKEHTIYF.

The DNA of the CDR3 is TGTGCCAGCAGCCAAGAGGCTCGCGCGGGCACCGGGGAGCTGTTTTTT. It translates to CASSQEARAGTGELFF. The rearrangement uses TRBV7-6 and TRBJ2-2, with D maybe TRBD2 (5 bases). Trimming stripped 5 bases from V and 4 bases from J, with 17 bases between. The CDR3 loop spans 16 amino acids. Germline V gives CDR1 SGHVS, CDR2 FNYEAQ.

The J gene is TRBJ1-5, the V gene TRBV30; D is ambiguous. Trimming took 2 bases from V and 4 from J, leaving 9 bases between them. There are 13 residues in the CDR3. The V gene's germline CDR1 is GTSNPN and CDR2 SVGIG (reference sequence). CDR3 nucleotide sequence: TGTGCCTGGAGTACTTCGCAGAATCAGCCCCAGCATTTT. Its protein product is CAWSTSQNQPQHF.

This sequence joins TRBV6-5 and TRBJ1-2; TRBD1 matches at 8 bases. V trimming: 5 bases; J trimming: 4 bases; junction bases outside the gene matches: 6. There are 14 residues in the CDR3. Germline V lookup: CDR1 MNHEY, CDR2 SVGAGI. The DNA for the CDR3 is TGTGCCAGCAGTCCACAGGGGGTCGGCTATGGCTACACCTTC. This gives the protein CASSPQGVGYGYTF.

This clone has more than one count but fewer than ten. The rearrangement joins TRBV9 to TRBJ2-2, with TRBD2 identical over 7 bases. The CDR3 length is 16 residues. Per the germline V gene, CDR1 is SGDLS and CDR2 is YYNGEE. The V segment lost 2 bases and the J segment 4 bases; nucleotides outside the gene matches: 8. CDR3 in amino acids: CASSVLGGGRTGELFF. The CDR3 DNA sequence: TGTGCCAGCAGCGTCCTAGGCGGGGGACGCACCGGGGAGCTGTTTTTT.

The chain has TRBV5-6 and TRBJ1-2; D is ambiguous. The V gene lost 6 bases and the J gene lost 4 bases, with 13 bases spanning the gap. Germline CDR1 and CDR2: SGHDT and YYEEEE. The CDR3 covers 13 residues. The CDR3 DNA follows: TGTGCCAGCACGTTTGGGCAGAGCTATGGCTACACCTTC. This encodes CASTFGQSYGYTF.

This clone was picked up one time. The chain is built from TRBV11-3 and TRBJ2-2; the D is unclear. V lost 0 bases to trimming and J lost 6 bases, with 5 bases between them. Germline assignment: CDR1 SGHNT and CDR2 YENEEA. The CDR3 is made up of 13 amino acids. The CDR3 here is CASSLDPAGELFF. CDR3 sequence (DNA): TGTGCCAGCAGCTTAGATCCTGCCGGGGAGCTGTTTTTT.

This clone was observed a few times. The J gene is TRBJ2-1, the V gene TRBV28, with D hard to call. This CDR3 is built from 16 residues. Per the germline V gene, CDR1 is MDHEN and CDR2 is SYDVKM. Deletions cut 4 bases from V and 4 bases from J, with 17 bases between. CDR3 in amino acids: CASSSPVGRRYNEQFF. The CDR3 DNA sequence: TGTGCCAGCAGTTCCCCCGTCGGACGGCGGTACAATGAGCAGTTCTTC.

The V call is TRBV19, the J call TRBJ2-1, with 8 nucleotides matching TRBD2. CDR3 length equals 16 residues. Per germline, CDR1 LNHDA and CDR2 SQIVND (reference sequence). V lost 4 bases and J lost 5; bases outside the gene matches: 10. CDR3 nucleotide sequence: TGTGCCAGTAGTAGGGGGGGACTAGGGTTAGACAATGAGCAGTTCTTC. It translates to CASSRGGLGLDNEQFF.

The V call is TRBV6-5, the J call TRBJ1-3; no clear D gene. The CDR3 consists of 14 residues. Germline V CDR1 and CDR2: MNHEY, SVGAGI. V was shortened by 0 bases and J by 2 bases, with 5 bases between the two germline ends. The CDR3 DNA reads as TGTGCCAGCAGTTACTCGGCAACTGGAAACACCATATATTTT. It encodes CASSYSATGNTIYF.

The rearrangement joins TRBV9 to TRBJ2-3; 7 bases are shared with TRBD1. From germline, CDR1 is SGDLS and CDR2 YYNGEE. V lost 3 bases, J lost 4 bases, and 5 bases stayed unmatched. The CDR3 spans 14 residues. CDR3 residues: CASSGGTVADTQYF. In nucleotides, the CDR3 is TGTGCCAGCAGCGGGGGGACAGTAGCAGATACGCAGTATTTT.